The T cell receptor beta chain under discussion was sequenced for a study of blood T cell repertoires in COVID-19. As for the study in general: Acute and convalescent COVID-19 specimens originated in the United States, Italy and Spain. T cells, B-cell-depleted T cells, or PBMCs supplied cDNA or gDNA.

In the study's own analysis: Estimated nucleated cell counts came from reference gene primer amplification. The method was immunoSEQ multiplex PCR; TCRdb's version includes in-frame clones alone and lacks a portion of them. Clone size and V and J calls were adopted from that table, with D and trimming inferred from the DNA. In the table there are around 94,000 clones, around four fifths of which are singletons. The CDR3 has 14 amino acids. The ends were cut back, 1 base at V and 7 bases at J, with 11 bases in the middle. Per the germline V gene, CDR1 is LGHDT and CDR2 is YNNKEL (reference sequence). Sequencing was done on a sample of peripheral blood. The J gene is TRBJ1-5, the V gene TRBV3-1 (or the pseudogene TRBV3-2), with D perhaps matching TRBD1 (5 bases). The source of this sequence is a man aged 60 to 75 with active or convalescent COVID-19. In DNA, the CDR3 is TGTGCCAGCAGCCAAGCGGGCAGGGCGCAGCCCCAGCATTTT. Protein sequence: CASSQAGRAQPQHF.